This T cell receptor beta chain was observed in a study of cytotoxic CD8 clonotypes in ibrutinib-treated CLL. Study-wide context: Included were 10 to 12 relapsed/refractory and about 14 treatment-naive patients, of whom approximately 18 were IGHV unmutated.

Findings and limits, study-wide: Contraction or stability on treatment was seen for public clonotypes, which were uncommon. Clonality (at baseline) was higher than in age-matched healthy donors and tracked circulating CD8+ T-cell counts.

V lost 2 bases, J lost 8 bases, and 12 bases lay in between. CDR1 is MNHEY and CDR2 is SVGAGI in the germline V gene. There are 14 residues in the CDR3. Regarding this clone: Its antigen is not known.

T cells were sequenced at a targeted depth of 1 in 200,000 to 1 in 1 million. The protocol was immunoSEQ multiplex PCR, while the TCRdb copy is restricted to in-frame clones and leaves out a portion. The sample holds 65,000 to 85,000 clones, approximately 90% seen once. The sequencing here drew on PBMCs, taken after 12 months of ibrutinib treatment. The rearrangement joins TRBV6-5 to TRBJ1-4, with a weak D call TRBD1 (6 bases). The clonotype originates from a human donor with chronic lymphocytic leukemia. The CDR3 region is CASSYDGGREKLFF. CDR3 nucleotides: TGTGCCAGCAGTTACGACGGGGGGCGGGAAAAACTGTTTTTT.